A selection of T cell receptor beta chains follows, all from one sample in a study of control samples from healthy donors and cancer patients. Libraries were prepared by immunoSEQ multiplex PCR; TCRdb keeps only in-frame clonotypes and omits some of them. Of 84,000 or so clones listed, 75% to 95% were seen once; the top ten hold approximately 16%. The specimen sequenced was blood. The receptor source for this set is a man aged 45-65 years in good health. Both conserved end residues are part of each CDR3. Fields, in order: V gene, J gene, CDR3 protein.

>TRBV30|TRBJ2-2
CASLLRLATGELFF
>TRBV7-2|TRBJ2-7
CASSRRVDEQYF
>TRBV6-5|TRBJ1-6
CASKGQGRWPLHF
>TRBV24-1|TRBJ2-5
CATSDAGLAGVKQETQYF
>TRBV19|TRBJ2-3
CASSIISFGVSSTDTQYF
>TRBV6-6|TRBJ1-2
CASRNEGGGYTF
>TRBV7-9|TRBJ1-5
CASSPGTEESNQPQHF
>TRBV10-2|TRBJ2-7
CASSDQGRTNEQYF
>TRBV6-5|TRBJ1-1
CASSSGTWNTEAFF
>TRBV10-3|TRBJ2-7
CAIRRGQGAAYEQYF
>TRBV12-3/TRBV12-4|TRBJ1-5
CASSLGQNQPQHF
>TRBV5-6|TRBJ2-3
CASSWGTGGDTQYF
>TRBV2|TRBJ1-1
CASVAGYEAFF
>TRBV19|TRBJ1-1
CASSIEPRGRTEAFF
>TRBV5-1|TRBJ1-1
CASSEPMNTEAFF
>TRBV5-6|TRBJ1-1
CASSLRGSSAFF
>TRBV7-2|TRBJ2-2
CASSRTVAGELFF
>TRBV29-1|TRBJ1-2
CSVLQGGEDGYTF
>TRBV18|TRBJ2-2
CASSPPFHPATGELFF
>TRBV7-9|TRBJ2-6
CASSFSGAYSGANVLTF
>TRBV24-1|TRBJ1-2
CATSDIYGYTF
>TRBV12-5|TRBJ1-1
CASGSLNTEAFF
>TRBV5-1|TRBJ2-2
CASSLELDGELFF
>TRBV9|TRBJ2-5
CASSVSQGHGETQYF
>TRBV5-8|TRBJ1-3
CASSFGGDSYSGNTIYF